A single sample is the source of the 23 T cell receptor beta chains below, sequenced in a study of graft-versus-host responses after intestinal transplantation. Libraries were prepared by immunoSEQ multiplex PCR; TCRdb keeps only in-frame clonotypes and omits some of them. The sample gives more than 85,000 clones, about four fifths of which show up once; approximately 0.84% is in the top ten. Their antigens are not known. The source was unstimulated CD4+ T cells sorted from spleen or lymph node cells, collected before intestinal transplant. Receptors were obtained from a human donor who received an intestinal transplant.

This clone has more than one count but fewer than ten. V gene TRBV28 combines with J gene TRBJ2-3, with 9 bases aligning to TRBD1. The CDR3 spans 15 residues. V was clipped by 10 bases and J by 2 bases; unmatched bases: 10. CDR1 and CDR2 (germline): MDHEN, SYDVKM. CDR3 sequence: CATHPGQGDTDTQYF. For the CDR3, the DNA is TGTGCCACTCACCCGGGACAGGGCGACACAGATACGCAGTATTTT.

The chain employs TRBV10-2 and TRBJ1-1; D uncertain. Trimming pared 3 bases from V and 1 base from J, leaving 15 bases between. The germline V gene has CDR1 WSHSY and CDR2 SAAADI. The CDR3 loop spans 16 amino acids. CDR3 sequence reads: CASSDLPAAANTEAFF. CDR3 nucleotides: TGCGCCAGCAGTGACCTCCCAGCGGCAGCGAACACTGAAGCTTTCTTT.

The V gene is TRBV5-1, the J gene TRBJ2-3, with D tentatively TRBD2 (8 bases). CDR3 size: 14 residues. Germline V gene data show CDR1 as SGHRS and CDR2 as YFSETQ. The V end lost 4 bases, the J end lost 5 bases, and 14 bases lay between the germline ends. CDR3: CASSREGAGDTQYF. CDR3 DNA: TGCGCCAGCAGCCGGGAGGGGGCGGGAGATACGCAGTATTTT.

The chain links TRBV7-9 to TRBJ2-5, with a tentative D call TRBD2 (6 bases). Germline lookup yields CDR1 SEHNR and CDR2 FQNEAQ (reference sequence). The CDR3 totals 17 residues. The V and J ends lost 5 bases and 0 bases respectively, with 19 bases between them. The CDR3 DNA is TGTGCCAGCAGCGCGGGACTCGCAAATCTGTACCAAGAGACCCAGTACTTC. This codes for CASSAGLANLYQETQYF.

J is TRBJ2-5 and V is TRBV7-9, with 10 positions matching TRBD2. TRBJ2-7 explains the end of the DNA better; the J call may be wrong. The CDR3 totals 15 residues. CDR1 and CDR2 (germline): SEHNR, FQNEAQ (reference sequence). The CDR3, as DNA: TGTGCCAGCAGCTCCCTACTAGCGGGGAACTACGAGCAGTACTTC. As protein: CASSSLLAGNYEQYF.

The rearrangement links TRBV5-6 to TRBJ2-5; 10 positions match TRBD2. CDR1 and CDR2 from the germline V gene are SGHDT and YYEEEE. This CDR3 is built from 16 residues. The trim removed 0 bases at V and 5 bases at J, leaving 7 bases unmatched. CDR3 in DNA: TGTGCCAGCAGCTTGGAAAGCGGGAGGGCCGTTGAGACCCAGTACTTC. Translation: CASSLESGRAVETQYF.

The chain uses TRBV28 and TRBJ2-7; no clear D. V lost 2 bases, J lost 10 bases, and 12 bases lay in between. In germline, CDR1 is MDHEN, CDR2 SYDVKM. This CDR3 contains 12 residues. CDR3 DNA sequence: TGTGCCAGCAGTTTAATCGAAACTCCTCAGTACTTC. Translating gives CASSLIETPQYF. Full variable domain (rest looked up from reference TRBV28 and TRBJ2-7): DVKVTQSSRYLVKRTGEKVFLECVQDMDHENMFWYRQDPGLGLRLIYFSYDVKMKEKGDIPEGYSVSREKKERFSLILESASTNQTSMYLCASSLIETPQYFGPGTRLTVT.

The rearrangement links TRBV4-2 to TRBJ1-4; no clear D. V gave up 1 base and J gave up 3 bases, with 9 bases separating them. CDR3 length: 15 residues. CDR1 is LGHNA, CDR2 YNFKEQ, per germline. The CDR3 protein is CASSQGVSSNEKLFF. The CDR3 region has the DNA TGTGCCAGCAGCCAAGGTGTGTCATCTAATGAAAAACTGTTTTTT.

The chain links TRBV6-5 to TRBJ2-5; no clear D gene. The J call could be wrong; TRBJ2-7 is a better fit for the DNA end. The CDR3 totals 16 residues. Germline-derived CDR1 and CDR2 are MNHEY and SVGAGI. The CDR3 bases are TGTGCCAGCAGTTATTCATGGGCCGGCCGGTCCTACGAGCAGTACTTC. Its protein is CASSYSWAGRSYEQYF.

V usage is TRBV9 and J usage is TRBJ2-7, with 11 bases lining up with TRBD2. CDR1 SGDLS and CDR2 YYNGEE come from the germline V gene. The V and J ends lost 2 bases and 6 bases, in that order; junction bases with no gene match: 4. The CDR3 is 14 residues long. The CDR3, as DNA: TGTGCCAGCAGCGTGGGGACTAGCGGCGGCGAGCAGTACTTC. It is translated as CASSVGTSGGEQYF.

This chain links TRBV18 with TRBJ2-7; 14 bases are shared with TRBD2. The trim removed 3 bases at V and 7 bases at J, leaving 8 bases unmatched. Germline V gene data show CDR1 as KGHSH and CDR2 as LQKENI. This CDR3 has 16 residues. The CDR3 sequence: CASSPPGLAGEGEQYF. DNA of the CDR3: TGTGCCAGCTCACCGCCGGGACTAGCGGGAGAAGGTGAGCAGTACTTC.

The rearrangement joins TRBV7-9 to TRBJ2-3, with 12 nucleotides matching TRBD2. This CDR3 has 18 residues. Germline lookup yields CDR1 SEHNR and CDR2 FQNEAQ (reference sequence). The J segment lost 0 bases and the V segment lost 3 bases, leaving 7 bases of the junction unmatched. CDR3 amino acids: CASSFHLAGGASTDTQYF. CDR3 DNA sequence: TGTGCCAGCAGCTTCCATCTAGCGGGAGGGGCTAGCACAGATACGCAGTATTTT.

The J gene is TRBJ2-3, the V gene TRBV9; D ambiguous. This CDR3 has 13 amino acids. Trimming cost V 3 bases and J 2 bases, with 7 bases left between them. The V gene's germline CDR1 is SGDLS and CDR2 YYNGEE. This CDR3 reads CASSAFPTDTQYF. Here the CDR3 DNA reads TGTGCCAGCAGCGCCTTTCCCACAGATACGCAGTATTTT.

This chain joins TRBV28 and TRBJ1-5; no reliable D call. There are 17 residues in the CDR3. The V gene lost 1 base and the J gene lost 5 bases, with 18 bases spanning the gap. Germline CDR1 and CDR2: MDHEN and SYDVKM. CDR3 nucleotides: TGTGCCAGCAGTTTATTTCTCGGGGTCGAGATTGATCAGCCCCAGCATTTT. Encoded protein: CASSLFLGVEIDQPQHF.

This clone has only one observation. The CDR3 DNA follows: TGTGCCAGCAGCTCCATACTAGGGGTAGCGGGATATCATGAGCAGTTCTTC. This codes for CASSSILGVAGYHEQFF. The rearrangement uses TRBV9 and TRBJ2-1; 8 positions agree with TRBD2. Germline V gives CDR1 SGDLS, CDR2 YYNGEE. With V trimmed by 4 bases and J by 8 bases, 17 bases remained unmatched. This CDR3 spans 17 amino acids.

The chain couples TRBV10-2 to TRBJ1-6, with 9 bases matching TRBD1. The CDR3 runs 16 residues. Germline values: CDR1 WSHSY, CDR2 SAAADI. The junction had 8 bases not matched to a gene; V was cut back by 0 bases and J by 11 bases. CDR3 sequence (DNA): TGCGCCAGCAGTGAGTCAACTAACAGGGGGCGGACACCCCTCCACTTT. Translated, it gives CASSESTNRGRTPLHF.

The chain couples TRBV28 to TRBJ2-5; 9 bases match TRBD2. CDR3 size: 15 residues. V shed 2 bases and J 5 bases; nucleotides not matched to a gene: 6. Germline V gene lookup returns CDR1 MDHEN and CDR2 SYDVKM. CDR3 sequence (DNA): TGTGCCAGCAGTTTACGTAGCGGGAGCCGGGAGACCCAGTACTTC. Its translation is CASSLRSGSRETQYF.

As concerns this clone: Other nucleotide sequences in the sample specify the same CDR3. The gene calls are TRBV18 and TRBJ2-7; D possibly corresponds to TRBD1 (6 bases). Germline CDR1 is KGHSH and CDR2 is LQKENI. Trimming took 1 base from V and 2 from J, leaving 6 bases between them. CDR3 length: 13 amino acids. CDR3 coding DNA: TGTGCCAGCTCACCACAGGGGGCCTACGAGCAGTACTTC. It encodes CASSPQGAYEQYF.

This chain connects TRBV5-1 to TRBJ2-5; TRBD2 matches 9 bases. CDR3 length: 13 residues. CDR1 and CDR2 from the germline V gene are SGHRS and YFSETQ. Unmatched junction bases numbered 5, after V lost 7 bases and J lost 4 bases. The CDR3 loop reads CASGAGGPETQYF. CDR3 nucleotide sequence: TGCGCCAGCGGAGCGGGGGGCCCAGAGACCCAGTACTTC.

The rearrangement uses TRBV7-2 and TRBJ2-1; 9 bases agree with TRBD1. The CDR3 is 15 residues long. The germline V gene has CDR1 SGHTA and CDR2 FQGNSA. With 6 bases clipped from V and 8 bases from J, the junction kept 11 bases outside the gene matches. The CDR3 protein is CASSYDRDRDDEQFF. For the CDR3, the DNA is TGTGCCAGCAGTTATGACCGGGACAGGGATGATGAGCAGTTCTTC.

The chain links TRBV5-6 to TRBJ2-7; 7 bases line up with TRBD2. Germline CDR1 SGHDT, CDR2 YYEEEE. This CDR3 region has 12 residues. V gave up 4 bases and J gave up 6 bases; unmatched junction bases: 4. DNA of the CDR3: TGTGCCAGCAGCCCGCCGGGGGGCGAGCAGTACTTC. Amino acid sequence: CASSPPGGEQYF.

This chain connects TRBV28 to TRBJ1-1; 7 positions match TRBD1. CDR1 is MDHEN, CDR2 SYDVKM, per germline. CDR3 length: 13 amino acids. Trimming took 5 bases from V and 4 from J; bases not matched to a gene: 4. CDR3 DNA sequence: TGTGCCAGCAGTGGTAGACAGGGCACTGAAGCTTTCTTT. Residues: CASSGRQGTEAFF. The variable domain in full, completed from reference TRBV28 and TRBJ1-1, reads DVKVTQSSRYLVKRTGEKVFLECVQDMDHENMFWYRQDPGLGLRLIYFSYDVKMKEKGDIPEGYSVSREKKERFSLILESASTNQTSMYLCASSGRQGTEAFFGQGTRLTVV.

This chain connects TRBV10-2 to TRBJ2-2; 10 bases line up with TRBD1. Trimming at V came to 5 bases and at J to 6 bases, leaving 9 bases not matched to a gene. The CDR3 is 16 residues long. Germline loops: CDR1 WSHSY, CDR2 SAAADI. The CDR3 DNA reads TGCGCCAGCAGTTTGGACAGGGGGAGGATAGCCGGGGAGCTGTTTTTT. This translates into CASSLDRGRIAGELFF.